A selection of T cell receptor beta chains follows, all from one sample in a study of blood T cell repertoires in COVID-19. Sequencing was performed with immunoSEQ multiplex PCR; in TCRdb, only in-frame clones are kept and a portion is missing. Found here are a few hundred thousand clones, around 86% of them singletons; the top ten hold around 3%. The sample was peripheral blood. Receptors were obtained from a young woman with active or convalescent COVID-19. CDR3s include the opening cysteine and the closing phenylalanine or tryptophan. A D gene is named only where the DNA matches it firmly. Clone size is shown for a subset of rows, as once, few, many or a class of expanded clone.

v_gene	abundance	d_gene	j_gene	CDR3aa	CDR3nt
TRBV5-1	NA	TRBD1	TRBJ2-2	CASRADRGNTGELFF	TGCGCCAGCAGGGCCGACAGGGGGAACACCGGGGAGCTGTTTTTT
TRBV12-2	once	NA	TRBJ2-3	CASRAGQSFRTDTQYF	TGTGCAAGTCGGGCGGGACAGTCTTTTCGCACAGATACGCAGTATTTT
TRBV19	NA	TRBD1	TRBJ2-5	CASSTQGARETQYF	TGTGCCAGTAGTACCCAGGGGGCTCGGGAGACCCAGTACTTC
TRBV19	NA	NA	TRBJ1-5	CASSIPGHTDGYSNQPQHF	TGTGCCAGTAGTATCCCGGGACATACCGACGGGTATAGCAATCAGCCCCAGCATTTT
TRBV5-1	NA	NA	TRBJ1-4	CASSLGDSGEKLFF	TGCGCCAGCAGCCTGGGGGACTCGGGTGAAAAACTGTTTTTT
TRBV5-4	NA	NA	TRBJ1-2	CASSGPGTSGYGYTF	TGTGCCAGCAGCGGGCCCGGAACCTCCGGCTATGGCTACACCTTC
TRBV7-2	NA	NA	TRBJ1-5	CASSLFRGGGQPQHF	TGTGCCAGCAGCTTATTTCGGGGAGGAGGTCAGCCCCAGCATTTT
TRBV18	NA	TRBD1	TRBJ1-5	CASSPDRGGQPQHF	TGTGCCAGCTCACCGGACAGGGGTGGTCAGCCCCAGCATTTT
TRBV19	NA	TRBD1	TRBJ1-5	CASSRTPGGRQPQHF	TGTGCCAGTAGTAGAACACCAGGGGGCCGGCAGCCCCAGCATTTT
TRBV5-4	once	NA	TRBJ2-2	CASSLAGGTGELFF	TGTGCCAGCAGCTTGGCAGGAGGCACCGGGGAGCTGTTTTTT
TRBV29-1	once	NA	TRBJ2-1	CSVEDSSYNEQFF	TGCAGCGTCGAGGACAGCTCCTACAATGAGCAGTTCTTC
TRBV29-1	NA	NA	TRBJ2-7	CSVETPGHNPYEQYF	TGCAGCGTTGAAACCCCGGGACATAACCCCTACGAGCAGTACTTC
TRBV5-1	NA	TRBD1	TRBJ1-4	CASSSRQGWDFNEKLFF	TGCGCCAGCAGCTCCCGACAGGGATGGGACTTTAATGAAAAACTGTTTTTT
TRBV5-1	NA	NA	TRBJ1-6	CASSTGGAYNSPLHF	TGCGCCAGCTCGACCGGAGGAGCCTATAATTCACCCCTCCACTTT
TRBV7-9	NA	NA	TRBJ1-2	CASSLTNGLSYGYTF	TGTGCCAGCAGCTTAACCAACGGACTTTCTTATGGCTACACCTTC
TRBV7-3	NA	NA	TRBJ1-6	CASSFTRDSPLHF	TGTGCCAGCAGCTTTACTAGGGATTCACCCCTCCACTTT
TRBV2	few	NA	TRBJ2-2	CASSLDRTQWGGELFF	TGTGCCAGCAGTCTAGACAGGACCCAATGGGGCGGGGAGCTGTTTTTT
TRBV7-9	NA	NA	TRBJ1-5	CASSQPPGVGQPQHF	TGTGCCAGCAGCCAGCCACCCGGGGTTGGTCAGCCCCAGCATTTT
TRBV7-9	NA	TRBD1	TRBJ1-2	CASSLGQGSYGYTF	TGTGCCAGCAGCTTAGGACAGGGGAGCTATGGCTACACCTTC
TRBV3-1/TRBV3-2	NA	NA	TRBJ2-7	CASSLDCSPYEQYF	TGTGCCAGCAGCTTAGACTGCTCCCCCTACGAGCAGTACTTC
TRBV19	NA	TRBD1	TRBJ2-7	CASSPGTGPAYEQYF	TGTGCCAGTAGTCCGGGGACAGGGCCCGCCTACGAGCAGTACTTC
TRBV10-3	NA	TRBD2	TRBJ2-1	CAISESPGGAVFF	TGTGCCATCAGTGAGTCGCCCGGGGGGGCCGTGTTCTTC
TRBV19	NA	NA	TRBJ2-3	CASSPQGDTQYF	TGTGCCAGTAGTCCTCAGGGGGATACGCAGTATTTT
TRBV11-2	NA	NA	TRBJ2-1	CASSLDMSSYNEQFF	TGTGCCAGCAGCTTAGACATGAGCTCCTACAATGAGCAGTTCTTC
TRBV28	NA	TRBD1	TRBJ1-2	CASRDRGNYGYTF	TGTGCCAGCCGGGACAGGGGTAACTATGGCTACACCTTC
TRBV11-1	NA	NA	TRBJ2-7	CASSSPRGPLGEQYF	TGTGCCAGCAGCTCGCCCAGGGGACCCCTGGGGGAGCAGTACTTC
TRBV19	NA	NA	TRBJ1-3	CASRWSSGNTIYF	TGTGCCAGTAGATGGAGCTCTGGAAACACCATATATTTT
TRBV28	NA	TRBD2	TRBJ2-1	CASSLIGLAEYNEQFF	TGTGCCAGCAGTTTAATCGGACTAGCGGAATACAATGAGCAGTTCTTC
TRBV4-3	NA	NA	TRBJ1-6	CASSQDPGAGLWSSPLHF	TGCGCCAGCAGCCAAGATCCTGGGGCAGGTCTGTGGAGTTCACCCCTCCACTTT
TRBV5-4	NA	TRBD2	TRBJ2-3	CASSVPGLAGRGSTDTQYF	TGTGCCAGCAGCGTTCCTGGACTAGCGGGTAGGGGGAGCACAGATACGCAGTATTTT
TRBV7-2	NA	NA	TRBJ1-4	CASSLSTGKAIKKLFF	TGTGCCAGCAGCTTAAGTACAGGGAAGGCAATCAAAAAACTGTTTTTT
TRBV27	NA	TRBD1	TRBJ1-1	CASSTPGTGHYTEAFF	TGTGCCAGCAGTACCCCCGGGACAGGGCATTATACTGAAGCTTTCTTT
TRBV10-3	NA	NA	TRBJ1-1	CASQRGLNTEAFF	TGTGCCTCCCAGCGAGGCTTGAACACTGAAGCTTTCTTT
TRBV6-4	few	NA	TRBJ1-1	CASSDRQNTEAFF	TGTGCCAGCAGTGATCGACAGAACACTGAAGCTTTCTTT
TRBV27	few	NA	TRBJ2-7	CASSLRLAPLYF	TGTGCCAGCAGTCTCCGACTGGCTCCCCTGTACTTC
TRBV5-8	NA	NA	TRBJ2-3	CASSYSLWGTDTQYF	TGTGCCAGCAGCTATAGCCTTTGGGGCACAGATACGCAGTATTTT
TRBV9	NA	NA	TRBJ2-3	CASSTGSTQYF	TGTGCCAGCAGCACGGGAAGCACGCAGTATTTT
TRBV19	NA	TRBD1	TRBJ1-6	CASSIDPLTGTDNSPLHF	TGTGCCAGTAGTATAGACCCACTCACCGGGACAGATAATTCACCCCTCCACTTT
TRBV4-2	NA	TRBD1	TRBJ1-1	CASSLDRAGDTEAFF	TGTGCCAGCAGCCTTGACAGGGCAGGAGACACTGAAGCTTTCTTT
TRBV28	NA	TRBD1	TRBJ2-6	CASSPRTGTATSGANVLTF	TGTGCCAGCAGTCCGAGGACAGGGACCGCTACCTCTGGGGCCAACGTCCTGACTTTC
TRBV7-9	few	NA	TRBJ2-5	CASSLVPGAETQYF	TGTGCCAGCAGCTTAGTCCCGGGTGCGGAGACCCAGTACTTC
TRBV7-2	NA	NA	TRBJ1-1	CASSLARQFTEAFF	TGTGCCAGCAGCTTAGCGCGACAGTTCACTGAAGCTTTCTTT
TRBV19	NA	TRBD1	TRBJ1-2	CASSPTTDRTHGYTF	TGTGCCAGTAGTCCGACGACGGACAGGACACATGGCTACACCTTC
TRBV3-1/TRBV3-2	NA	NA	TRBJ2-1	CASSQVAGWNEQFF	TGTGCCAGCAGCCAAGTTGCAGGGTGGAATGAGCAGTTCTTC
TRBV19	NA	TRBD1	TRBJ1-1	CASSIDEGARTEAFF	TGTGCCAGTAGTATCGACGAGGGGGCTCGAACTGAAGCTTTCTTT
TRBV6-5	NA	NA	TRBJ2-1	CASSRNRDPYNEQFF	TGTGCCAGCAGTCGAAACAGGGATCCCTACAATGAGCAGTTCTTC
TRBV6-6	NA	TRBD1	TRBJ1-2	CASGAGTGVGGYTF	TGTGCCAGCGGTGCCGGGACAGGGGTCGGTGGCTACACCTTC
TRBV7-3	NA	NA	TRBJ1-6	CASSPEGSGSSPLHF	TGTGCCAGCAGCCCGGAGGGATCGGGGAGCTCACCCCTCCACTTT
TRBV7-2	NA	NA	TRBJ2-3	CASTFTVGTDTQYF	TGTGCCAGCACTTTCACGGTCGGCACAGATACGCAGTATTTT
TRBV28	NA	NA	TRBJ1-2	CASSPQGSGYTF	TGTGCCAGCAGTCCCCAGGGTTCAGGCTACACCTTC
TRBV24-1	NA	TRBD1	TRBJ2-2	CATSDSRRGTDTGELFF	TGTGCCACCAGTGATTCACGCAGGGGGACGGACACCGGGGAGCTGTTTTTT
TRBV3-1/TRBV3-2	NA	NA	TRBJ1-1	CASSQAVYTEAFF	TGTGCCAGCAGCCAAGCGGTTTACACTGAAGCTTTCTTT
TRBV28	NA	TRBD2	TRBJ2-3	CASNHGGAGADTQYF	TGTGCCAGCAACCACGGGGGGGCCGGAGCAGATACGCAGTATTTT